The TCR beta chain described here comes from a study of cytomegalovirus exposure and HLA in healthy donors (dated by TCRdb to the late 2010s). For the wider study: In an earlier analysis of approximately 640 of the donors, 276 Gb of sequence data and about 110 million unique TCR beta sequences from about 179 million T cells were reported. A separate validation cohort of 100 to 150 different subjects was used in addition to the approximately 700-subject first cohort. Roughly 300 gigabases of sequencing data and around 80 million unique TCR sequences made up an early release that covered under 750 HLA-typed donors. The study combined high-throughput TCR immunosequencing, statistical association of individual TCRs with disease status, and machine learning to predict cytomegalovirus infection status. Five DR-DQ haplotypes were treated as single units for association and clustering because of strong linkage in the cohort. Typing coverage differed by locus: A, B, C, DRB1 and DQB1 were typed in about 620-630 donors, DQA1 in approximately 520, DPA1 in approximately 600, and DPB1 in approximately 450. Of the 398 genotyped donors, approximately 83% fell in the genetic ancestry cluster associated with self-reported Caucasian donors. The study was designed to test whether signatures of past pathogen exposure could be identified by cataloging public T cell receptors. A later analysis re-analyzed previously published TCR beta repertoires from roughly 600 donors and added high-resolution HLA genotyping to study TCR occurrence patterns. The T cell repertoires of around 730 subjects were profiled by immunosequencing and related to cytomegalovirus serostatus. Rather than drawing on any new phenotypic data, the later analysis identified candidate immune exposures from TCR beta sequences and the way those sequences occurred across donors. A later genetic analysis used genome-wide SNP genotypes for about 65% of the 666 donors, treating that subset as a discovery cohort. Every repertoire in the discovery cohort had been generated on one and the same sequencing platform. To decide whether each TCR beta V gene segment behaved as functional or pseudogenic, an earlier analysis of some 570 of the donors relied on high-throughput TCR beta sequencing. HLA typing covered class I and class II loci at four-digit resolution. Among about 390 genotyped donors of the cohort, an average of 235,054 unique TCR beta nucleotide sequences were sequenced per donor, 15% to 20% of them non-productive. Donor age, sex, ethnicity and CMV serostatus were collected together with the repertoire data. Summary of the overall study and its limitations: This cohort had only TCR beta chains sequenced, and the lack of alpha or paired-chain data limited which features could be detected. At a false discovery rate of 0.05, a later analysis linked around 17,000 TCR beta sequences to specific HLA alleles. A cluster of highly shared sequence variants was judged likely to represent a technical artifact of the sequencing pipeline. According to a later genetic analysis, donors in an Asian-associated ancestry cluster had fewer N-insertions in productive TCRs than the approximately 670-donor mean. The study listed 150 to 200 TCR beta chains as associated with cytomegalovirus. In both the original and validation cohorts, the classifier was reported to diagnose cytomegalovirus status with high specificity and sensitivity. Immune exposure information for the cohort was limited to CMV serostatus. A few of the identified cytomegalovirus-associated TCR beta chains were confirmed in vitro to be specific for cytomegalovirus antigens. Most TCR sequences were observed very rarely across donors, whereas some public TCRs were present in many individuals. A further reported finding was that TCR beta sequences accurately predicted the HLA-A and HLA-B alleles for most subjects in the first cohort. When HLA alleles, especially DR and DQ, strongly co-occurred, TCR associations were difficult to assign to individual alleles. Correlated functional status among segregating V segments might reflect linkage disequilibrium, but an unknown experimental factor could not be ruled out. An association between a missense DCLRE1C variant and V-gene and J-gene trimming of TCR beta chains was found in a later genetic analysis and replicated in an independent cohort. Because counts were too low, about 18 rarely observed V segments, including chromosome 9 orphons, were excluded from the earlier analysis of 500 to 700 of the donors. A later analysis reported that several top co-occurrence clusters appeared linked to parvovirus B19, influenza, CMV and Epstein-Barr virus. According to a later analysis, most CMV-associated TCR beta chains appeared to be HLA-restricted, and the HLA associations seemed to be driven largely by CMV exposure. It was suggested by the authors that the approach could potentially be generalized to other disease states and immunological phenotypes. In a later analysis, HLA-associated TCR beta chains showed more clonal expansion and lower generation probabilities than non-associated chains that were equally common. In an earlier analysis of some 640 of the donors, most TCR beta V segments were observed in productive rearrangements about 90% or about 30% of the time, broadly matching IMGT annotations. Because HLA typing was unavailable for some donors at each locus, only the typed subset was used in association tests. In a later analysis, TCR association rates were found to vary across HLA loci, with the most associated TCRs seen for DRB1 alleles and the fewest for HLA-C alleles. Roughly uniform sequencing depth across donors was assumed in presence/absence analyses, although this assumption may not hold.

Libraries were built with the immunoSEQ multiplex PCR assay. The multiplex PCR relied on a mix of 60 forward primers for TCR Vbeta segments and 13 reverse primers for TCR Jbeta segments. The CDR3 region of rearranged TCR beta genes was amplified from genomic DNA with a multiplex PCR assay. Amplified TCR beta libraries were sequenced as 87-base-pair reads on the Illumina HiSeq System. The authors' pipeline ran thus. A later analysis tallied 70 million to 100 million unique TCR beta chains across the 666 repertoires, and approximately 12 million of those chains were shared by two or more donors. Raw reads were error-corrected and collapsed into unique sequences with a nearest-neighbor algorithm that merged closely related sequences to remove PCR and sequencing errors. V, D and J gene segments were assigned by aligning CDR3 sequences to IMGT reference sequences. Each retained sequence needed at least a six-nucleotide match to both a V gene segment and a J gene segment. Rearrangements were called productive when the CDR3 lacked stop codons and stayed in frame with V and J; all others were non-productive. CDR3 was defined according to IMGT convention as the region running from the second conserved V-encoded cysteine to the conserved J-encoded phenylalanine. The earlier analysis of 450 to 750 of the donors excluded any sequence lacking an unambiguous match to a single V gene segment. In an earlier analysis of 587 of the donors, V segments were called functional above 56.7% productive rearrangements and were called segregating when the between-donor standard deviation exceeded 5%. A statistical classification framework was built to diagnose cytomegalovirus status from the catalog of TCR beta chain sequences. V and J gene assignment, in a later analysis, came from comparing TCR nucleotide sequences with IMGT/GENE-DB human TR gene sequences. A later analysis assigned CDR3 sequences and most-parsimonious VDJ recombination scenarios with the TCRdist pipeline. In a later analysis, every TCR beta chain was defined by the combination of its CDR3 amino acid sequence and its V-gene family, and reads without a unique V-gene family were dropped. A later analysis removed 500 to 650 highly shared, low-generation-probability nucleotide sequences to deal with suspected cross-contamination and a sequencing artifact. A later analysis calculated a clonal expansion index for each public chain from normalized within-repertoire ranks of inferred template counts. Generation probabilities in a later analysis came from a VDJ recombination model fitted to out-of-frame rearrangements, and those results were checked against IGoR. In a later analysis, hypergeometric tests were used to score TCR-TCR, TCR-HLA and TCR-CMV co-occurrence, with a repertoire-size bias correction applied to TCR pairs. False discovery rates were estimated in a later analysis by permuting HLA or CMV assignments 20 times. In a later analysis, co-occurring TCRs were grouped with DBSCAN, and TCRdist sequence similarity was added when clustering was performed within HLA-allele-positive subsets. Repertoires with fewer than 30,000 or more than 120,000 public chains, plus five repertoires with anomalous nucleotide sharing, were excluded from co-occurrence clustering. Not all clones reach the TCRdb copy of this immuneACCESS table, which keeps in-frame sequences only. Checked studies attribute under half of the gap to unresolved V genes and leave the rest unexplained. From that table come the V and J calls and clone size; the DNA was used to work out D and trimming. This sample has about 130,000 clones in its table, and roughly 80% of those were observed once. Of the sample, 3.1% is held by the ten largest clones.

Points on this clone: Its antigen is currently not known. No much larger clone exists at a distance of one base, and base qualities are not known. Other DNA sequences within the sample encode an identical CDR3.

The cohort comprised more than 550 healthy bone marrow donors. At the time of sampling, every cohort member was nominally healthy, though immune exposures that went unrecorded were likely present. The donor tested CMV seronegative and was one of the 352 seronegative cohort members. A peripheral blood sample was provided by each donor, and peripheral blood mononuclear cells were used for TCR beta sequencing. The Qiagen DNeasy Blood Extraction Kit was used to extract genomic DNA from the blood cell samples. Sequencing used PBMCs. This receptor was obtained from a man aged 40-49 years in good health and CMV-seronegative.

The sequence in DNA is TGCGCCAGCAGCTTGGCAGGAGGGAATGAAAAACTGTTTTTT. Its protein is CASSLAGGNEKLFF. The chain links TRBV5-1 with TRBJ1-4; the D gene identity is not certain. As encoded in the germline V gene, CDR1 is SGHRS while CDR2 is YFSETQ. From the cysteine through the phenylalanine, the CDR3 covers 14 amino acids. Only the CDR3 region is kept as DNA, spanning 42 bases read in frame from base 1. Trimming at the junction amounts to 0 bases on V and 5 bases on J, and the germline ends lie 8 bases apart.